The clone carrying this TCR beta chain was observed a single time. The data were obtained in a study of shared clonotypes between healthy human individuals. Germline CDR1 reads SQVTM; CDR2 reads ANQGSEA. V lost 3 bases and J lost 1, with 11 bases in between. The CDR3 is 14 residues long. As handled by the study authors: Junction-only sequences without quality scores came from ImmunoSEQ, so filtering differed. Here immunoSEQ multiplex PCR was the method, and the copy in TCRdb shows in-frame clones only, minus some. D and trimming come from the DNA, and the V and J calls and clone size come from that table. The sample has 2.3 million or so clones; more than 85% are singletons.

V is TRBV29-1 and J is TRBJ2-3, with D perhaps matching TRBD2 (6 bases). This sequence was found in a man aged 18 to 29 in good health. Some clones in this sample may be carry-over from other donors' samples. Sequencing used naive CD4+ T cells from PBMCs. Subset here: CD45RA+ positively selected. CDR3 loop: CSVDQAGRTDTQYF. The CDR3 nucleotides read TGCAGCGTTGATCAGGCGGGACGCACAGATACGCAGTATTTT.